Reported below is one TCR beta chain. CDR1 and CDR2 (germline): LNHDA, SQIVND (reference sequence). Trimming cost V 2 bases and J 8 bases, with 10 bases left between them. The CDR3 has 13 residues. The sample originates from a study of blood T cell repertoires in COVID-19. A Seattle source enrolled patients during active infection and followed them longitudinally. As handled by the study authors: The assay estimated nucleated cells by amplifying reference gene primers. TCRdb keeps only in-frame clones here, not all; method: immunoSEQ multiplex PCR. Clonal size and the V and J genes are those of that table, whereas D and trimming came from the DNA. Of 390,000 or so clones listed, approximately 89% are singletons.

The sequence came from a woman under 40 with COVID-19, enrolled during active disease. Sequenced sample: peripheral blood. The chain links TRBV19 to TRBJ1-5; weak D call: TRBD1 (5 bases). The DNA of the CDR3 is TGTGCCAGTAGTATACAGGAGGGGAAGCCCCAGCATTTT. It translates to CASSIQEGKPQHF.